Each of the 24 T cell receptor beta chains below was sequenced from the same sample in a study of OX40 agonist ivuxolimab in advanced cancers. Data came from immunoSEQ multiplex PCR; TCRdb stores just in-frame clones and leaves some out. The sample holds about 80,000 clones, 94% seen once. Specimen: CD4+ or CD8+ T cells sorted from blood, collected in a trial of the OX40 agonist ivuxolimab. The receptors here all came from an adult with an advanced solid tumor such as melanoma, head and neck, liver or kidney cancer.

The chain combines TRBV5-6 with TRBJ2-7; no reliable D call. Trimming pared 0 bases from V and 4 bases from J, leaving 5 bases between. The germline CDR1 and CDR2 sequences are SGHDT and YYEEEE. This CDR3 has 12 residues. In DNA, the CDR3 is TGTGCCAGCAGCTTGGTGGGATACGAGCAGTACTTC. This encodes CASSLVGYEQYF.

V gene TRBV9 combines with J gene TRBJ1-4, with a weak D call TRBD1 (5 bases). This CDR3 has 15 amino acids. Germline CDR1 reads SGDLS; CDR2 reads YYNGEE. Trimming pared 2 bases from V and 4 bases from J, leaving 12 bases between. Written as DNA, the CDR3 is TGTGCCAGCAGCGTTAGCGGGACCAATAATGAAAAACTGTTTTTT. This sequence encodes CASSVSGTNNEKLFF.

The rearrangement uses TRBV7-2 and TRBJ2-7; TRBD2 aligns across 9 bases. After removal of 3 bases from V and 2 bases from J, the junction contained 11 bases not matched to a gene. This CDR3 region has 17 residues. Germline V gene sequence: CDR1 SGHTA, CDR2 FQGNSA. In DNA form, the CDR3 reads TGTGCCAGCAGCTTTGGGCTAGCGGGAACATCAGCCTACGAGCAGTACTTC. Translation: CASSFGLAGTSAYEQYF.

The V and J genes are TRBV4-1 and TRBJ2-5; 9 nucleotides agree with TRBD2. Germline CDR1 reads MGHRA; CDR2 reads YSYEKL. V gave up 4 bases and J gave up 5 bases; unmatched junction bases: 11. The length of the CDR3 is 16 residues. CDR3 region: CASSRYGAGGLETQYF. CDR3 coding DNA: TGCGCCAGCAGCCGATACGGGGCGGGAGGGTTGGAGACCCAGTACTTC.

This chain uses TRBV7-8 with TRBJ2-5, with 8 bases matching TRBD2. This CDR3 is built from 16 residues. The germline CDR1 and CDR2 sequences are SGHVS and FQNEAQ. V shed 2 bases, J shed 1 base, and the junction held 6 bases outside the gene matches. The CDR3 nucleotides read TGTGCCAGCAGCTTACGGGAGGGGCGGCCCCAAGAGACCCAGTACTTC. Protein product: CASSLREGRPQETQYF.

This clone appeared a single time. V is TRBV7-9 and J is TRBJ1-1, with D possibly being TRBD1 (6 bases). The CDR3 spans 15 residues. CDR1 and CDR2 (germline): SEHNR, FQNEAQ (reference sequence). Trimming left V 5 bases short and J 0 bases short, with 13 bases between. The CDR3 DNA reads as TGTGCCAGCAGCCAGGTCCAGGGGTTGAACACTGAAGCTTTCTTT. This gives the protein CASSQVQGLNTEAFF.

V is TRBV7-9 and J is TRBJ1-1; D is possibly TRBD1 (5 bases). Germline V gene data show CDR1 as SEHNR and CDR2 as FQNEAQ (reference sequence). CDR3 length equals 15 residues. V was clipped by 1 base and J by 6 bases, with 15 bases between them. CDR3 coding DNA: TGTGCCAGCAGCTTAGGTGGTGGGGGAAGGGCTGAAGCTTTCTTT. The encoded protein is CASSLGGGGRAEAFF. Complete variable domain (other parts from reference TRBV7-9 and TRBJ1-1): DTGVSQNPRHKITKRGQNVTFRCDPISEHNRLYWYRQTLGQGPEFLTYFQNEAQLEKSRLLSDRFSAERPKGSFSTLEIQRTEQGDSAMYLCASSLGGGGRAEAFFGQGTRLTVV.

V gene TRBV5-6 combines with J gene TRBJ2-5; D might be TRBD1 (5 bases). The CDR3 is made up of 16 amino acids. CDR1 is SGHDT and CDR2 is YYEEEE in the germline V gene. Trimming took off 4 bases at V and 4 bases at J, with 20 bases between the two ends. CDR3 nucleotides: TGTGCCAGCAGCGGAACCAGGACCCATAGGGGAGAGACCCAGTACTTC. Its protein product is CASSGTRTHRGETQYF.

This chain joins TRBV2 and TRBJ1-2, with a possible D match to TRBD1 (6 bases). There are 12 residues in the CDR3. Germline V lookup: CDR1 SNHLY, CDR2 FYNNEI. Trimming left V 4 bases short and J 6 bases short, with 9 bases between. Written as DNA, the CDR3 is TGTGCCAGCAGTGGGACAGTCGATGGCTACACCTTC. This codes for CASSGTVDGYTF.

This chain uses TRBV14 with TRBJ2-3; TRBD2 matches 7 bases. The CDR3 consists of 15 residues. Germline loops: CDR1 SGHDN, CDR2 FVKESK. The trim removed 4 bases at V and 0 bases at J, leaving 4 bases unmatched. CDR3 bases: TGTGCCAGCAGCCTACGACTAGCCAGCACAGATACGCAGTATTTT. Amino acid sequence: CASSLRLASTDTQYF.

The chain recombines TRBV7-2 with TRBJ2-7; weak D call: TRBD2 (5 bases). The CDR3 contains 14 residues. Germline V gene lookup returns CDR1 SGHTA and CDR2 FQGNSA. V dropped 3 bases and J dropped 2 bases, with 11 bases sitting between them. CDR3 bases: TGTGCCAGCAGCTTCGGAGCGGTTACCTACGAGCAGTACTTC. It specifies CASSFGAVTYEQYF. The full variable domain, rest sourced from reference TRBV7-2 and TRBJ2-7, is GAGVSQSPSNKVTEKGKDVELRCDPISGHTALYWYRQSLGQGLEFLIYFQGNSAPDKSGLPSDRFSAERTGGSVSTLTIQRTQQEDSAVYLCASSFGAVTYEQYFGPGTRLTVT.

The V gene is TRBV13, the J gene TRBJ2-3; tentatively, D is TRBD1 or TRBD2 (6 bases each). The CDR3 is 19 residues long. Germline CDR1 and CDR2: PRHDT and FYEKMQ (reference sequence). V shed 1 base and J shed 3 bases, with 23 bases lying between them. The CDR3 DNA sequence: TGTGCCAGCAGCTTAGAGCAGGGGACGCGGCTAGCGTTAACAGATACGCAGTATTTT. Its protein is CASSLEQGTRLALTDTQYF.

This rearrangement joins TRBV30 to TRBJ1-1; 8 bases map to TRBD1. This CDR3 comprises 12 residues. Germline CDR1 reads GTSNPN; CDR2 reads SVGIG (reference sequence). Trimming took 3 bases from V and 6 from J; bases not matched to a gene: 3. CDR3 sequence: CAWSGQGPEAFF. CDR3 DNA sequence: TGTGCCTGGAGCGGACAGGGACCTGAAGCTTTCTTT. The complete variable domain, with remaining parts taken from reference TRBV30 and TRBJ1-1, reads SQTIHQWPATLVQPVGSPLSLECTVEGTSNPNLYWYRQAAGRGLQLLFYSVGIGQISSEVPQNLSASRPQDRQFILSSKKLLLSDSGFYLCAWSGQGPEAFFGQGTRLTVV.

As DNA, the CDR3 is TGTGCCACCAGCAGAGATGCGACAGGGAGGGATGAGCAGTACTTC. It encodes CATSRDATGRDEQYF. The chain carries TRBV15 and TRBJ2-7; D is possibly TRBD1 or TRBD2 (7 bases each). Deletions cut 0 bases from V and 7 bases from J, with 16 bases between. Germline V CDR1 and CDR2: LNHNV, YYDKDF (reference sequence). The CDR3 totals 15 residues.

The chain recombines TRBV4-1 with TRBJ2-7; 8 bases map to TRBD2. With 1 base clipped from V and 8 bases from J, the junction kept 13 bases outside the gene matches. Germline CDR1 reads MGHRA; CDR2 reads YSYEKL. This CDR3 spans 16 amino acids. CDR3 in amino acids: CASSQVLSGTSWQQYF. CDR3 in DNA: TGCGCCAGCAGCCAAGTATTGTCCGGGACTAGTTGGCAGCAGTACTTC.

CDR3 sequence (DNA): TGCGCCAGCAGCCAAGTTCATCCTTCCGGGACTAGCGGGTACAATGAGCAGTTCTTC. Residues: CASSQVHPSGTSGYNEQFF. This chain uses TRBV4-3 with TRBJ2-1; 12 positions match TRBD2. The CDR3 covers 19 residues. Germline CDR1 is LGHNA and CDR2 is YSLEER. With V trimmed by 1 base and J by 4 bases, 11 bases remained unmatched.

The V gene is TRBV11-2, the J gene TRBJ2-1; TRBD1 agrees at 9 bases. Trimming took 6 bases from V and 5 from J; bases not matched to a gene: 2. From germline, CDR1 is SGHAT and CDR2 FQNNGV. The CDR3 length is 13 residues. CDR3 amino acids: CASRGQGNNEQFF. CDR3 DNA sequence: TGTGCCAGCAGAGGACAGGGGAACAATGAGCAGTTCTTC.

The CDR3 reads CSVPGQGITDTQYF. CDR3 DNA: TGCAGCGTTCCGGGACAGGGTATCACAGATACGCAGTATTTT. The genes are TRBV29-1 and TRBJ2-3; 9 bases match TRBD1. Germline CDR1 reads SQVTM; CDR2 reads ANQGSEA. The CDR3 has 14 amino acids. V trimming: 5 bases; J trimming: 2 bases; junction bases outside the gene matches: 5.

The chain recombines TRBV4-1 with TRBJ2-2, with D possibly TRBD1 on 5 matching bases. Trimming removed 0 bases at V and 4 bases at J, with 18 bases between. The CDR3 loop spans 18 amino acids. Germline values: CDR1 MGHRA, CDR2 YSYEKL. The CDR3 is CASSQDSPTVSSTGELFF. The CDR3 DNA reads as TGCGCCAGCAGCCAAGATAGTCCGACAGTCTCCTCCACCGGGGAGCTGTTTTTT.

CDR3 in amino acids: CASSLVSGGGQPQHF. The CDR3 bases are TGCGCCAGCAGCTTAGTATCCGGGGGCGGTCAGCCCCAGCATTTT. The V gene is TRBV5-1, the J gene TRBJ1-5, with a weak D call TRBD1 (6 bases). With 2 bases removed from V and 6 bases from J, the gap between germline ends came to 15 bases. Germline-derived CDR1 and CDR2 are SGHRS and YFSETQ. The CDR3 spans 15 residues.

This clone was detected only once. CDR3 bases: TGTGCCAGTAGCTGGGCCCGAAGCACAGATACGCAGTATTTT. Translation: CASSWARSTDTQYF. The chain couples TRBV19 to TRBJ2-3; D unclear. Trimming removed 6 bases at V and 0 bases at J, with 10 bases between. CDR3 length: 14 amino acids. CDR1 and CDR2 (germline): LNHDA, SQIVND (reference sequence).

The chain employs TRBV9 and TRBJ1-1; D not resolved. Germline loops: CDR1 SGDLS, CDR2 YYNGEE. The CDR3 extends over 14 amino acids. Trimming shortened V by 3 bases and J by 4 bases, and 13 bases separated the two germline ends. As DNA, the CDR3 is TGTGCCAGCAGCGCCACTATGCTGGGCACTGAAGCTTTCTTT. This codes for CASSATMLGTEAFF.

The chain recombines TRBV5-4 with TRBJ2-7, with a possible D match to TRBD2 (6 bases). The germline V gene encodes CDR1 SGHNT and CDR2 YYREEE (reference sequence). The V gene lost 2 bases and the J gene lost 1 base, with 16 bases spanning the gap. The CDR3 loop spans 16 amino acids. This CDR3 reads CASSLGGSGRSYEQYF. In DNA form, the CDR3 reads TGTGCCAGCAGCTTAGGCGGTAGCGGCAGATCCTACGAGCAGTACTTC.

This chain uses TRBV7-6 with TRBJ2-3; no clear D. The CDR3 sequence is 12 residues long. V was pared by 5 bases and J by 5 bases, with 8 bases between. Germline CDR1 and CDR2: SGHVS and FNYEAQ. As DNA, the CDR3 is TGTGCCAGCAGCCCCCAGGTAGATACGCAGTATTTT. As protein: CASSPQVDTQYF.